This T cell receptor (beta chain) originates from a study of T cell changes during pregnancy in multiple sclerosis. TCRdb's table, derived via immunoSEQ multiplex PCR, lists solely in-frame clones and lacks some. The sample has around 56,000 clones; about 88% are singletons. Specimen: CD4+ T cells from peripheral blood mononuclear cells, collected in the third trimester of pregnancy. The clonotype was recovered from a female donor with multiple sclerosis, enrolled in a pregnancy study.

The DNA of the CDR3 is TGCAGCGTTACTAGCGGGGGGAGACGGGAGCAGTTCTTC. It translates to CSVTSGGRREQFF. V usage is TRBV29-1 and J usage is TRBJ2-1, with TRBD2 matching over 12 bases. The CDR3 is made up of 13 amino acids. V was pared by 5 bases and J by 10 bases, with 6 bases of the junction left unmatched. Germline CDR1 and CDR2: SQVTM and ANQGSEA.